The clone carrying this TCR beta chain was seen only a few times. The antigen remains undetermined. TCR beta libraries were made by quantitative 5'-RACE with molecular barcodes. TCRdb fed the 5' RACE reads into MiXCR, producing one record per CDR3 protein. The table shows 250,000 to 300,000 distinct CDR3 sequences, with about 20% occurring only once. These data are taken from a study of CD8 T cells in ankylosing spondylitis. The study, taken as a whole, reports: Blood from ankylosing spondylitis patients appeared to carry a characteristic roughly 8-variant TCR beta motif. Clones linked to disease were reported to show significant enrichment in matched ankylosing spondylitis synovial fluid. Before this, some motif variants had been reported in reactive arthritis synovial fluid and blood.

There are 13 residues in the CDR3. J was trimmed by 6 bases and V by 6 bases; bases with no gene match: 5. Per the germline V gene, CDR1 is MDHEN and CDR2 is SYDVKM. The sequenced sample was blood, either unsorted or a sorted T cell fraction (not recorded which). V is TRBV28 and J is TRBJ1-1, with 9 bases lining up with TRBD1. The origin of this receptor is a male donor with ankylosing spondylitis or in good health (not recorded which). The DNA of the CDR3 is TGTGCCAGCAGGAGGGACAGGGTGTCTGAAGCTTTCTTT. Translated: CASRRDRVSEAFF.